The 4 T cell receptor beta chains given below trace back to one sample, sequenced in a study of cytomegalovirus exposure and HLA in healthy donors (dated by TCRdb to 2015 to 2018). Library method: the immunoSEQ multiplex PCR assay. For the multiplex PCR, a mixture combining 60 forward primers for TCR Vbeta segments and 13 reverse primers for TCR Jbeta segments was used. Drawn from immuneACCESS, this table holds only the in-frame rearrangements with V and J called that TCRdb kept. Clones are partly lost; checked studies trace under half to an unresolved V gene and leave the rest unexplained. The table for this sample shows about 32,000 clones. Less than 6% of the sample goes to the ten largest clones. The material sequenced was PBMCs. These receptors all come from a female donor in good health and CMV-seronegative.

This rearrangement joins TRBV18 to TRBJ1-4, with TRBD1 matching 8 bases. The CDR3 is 17 amino acids. V was pared by 0 bases and J by 2 bases, with 5 bases of the junction left unmatched. The V gene's germline CDR1 is KGHSH and CDR2 LQKENI. The CDR3 protein is CASSPPRQGRTNEKLFF. CDR3 bases: TGTGCCAGCTCACCACCCAGACAGGGGCGGACTAATGAAAAACTGTTTTTT.

The chain employs TRBV9 and TRBJ2-5; 11 bases fit TRBD1. Germline V lookup: CDR1 SGDLS, CDR2 YYNGEE. The trim removed 4 bases at V and 5 bases at J, leaving 7 bases unmatched. The CDR3 extends over 15 amino acids. The CDR3 region has the DNA TGTGCCAGCAGCCCGAGGACAGGGGGCTGGGAGACCCAGTACTTC. Its translation is CASSPRTGGWETQYF.

The rearrangement uses TRBV4-3 and TRBJ1-5; TRBD1 is a possible D gene (5 bases). V was cut by 3 bases and J by 7 bases, with 13 bases left in between. The CDR3 totals 14 residues. Germline lookup yields CDR1 LGHNA and CDR2 YSLEER. The CDR3 protein is CASSHTGSGQPQHF. CDR3 sequence (DNA): TGCGCCAGCAGCCATACAGGTTCAGGACAGCCCCAGCATTTT.

The V and J genes are TRBV27 and TRBJ2-3; D is uncertain. Trimming removed 3 bases at V and 0 bases at J, with 10 bases between. Germline assignment: CDR1 MNHEY and CDR2 SMNVEV (reference sequence). The CDR3 consists of 15 residues. CDR3 in amino acids: CASSFGLVSTDTQYF. For the CDR3, the DNA is TGTGCCAGCAGTTTCGGGTTAGTTAGCACAGATACGCAGTATTTT.